This TCR beta chain stems from a study of CD8+CD57+ T cells in acquired aplastic anemia. Looking at the study overall: The average for DNA from sorted CD4+ and CD8+ cells was 2.5 to 4 ug. Study-level results: No significant difference in CD8+ Simpson's diversity was found between patients and controls. Patients and controls shared some 30 CD8+ CDR3 sequences.

As regards this clonotype: Its antigen is not identified.

Patients selected for sequencing had displayed CD8+CD57+ cell expansion by flow cytometry. Using genomic DNA as the template, TCR beta VDJ and CDR3 profiling was carried out. MiXCR, run by TCRdb on the reads, gives a single entry per CDR3 protein. Of about 200,000 distinct CDR3 sequences in the sample, 55% to 65% are singletons; the top ten hold around 50%. Germline values: CDR1 SEHNR, CDR2 FQNEAQ (reference sequence). This CDR3 is 15 amino acids long. Trimming removed 5 bases at V and 6 bases at J, with 19 bases between. V gene TRBV7-9 combines with J gene TRBJ1-1; D unresolved. The clonotype originates from a human donor with aplastic anemia. Sequenced input: sorted CD4+, CD8+, or CD8+CD57+ T cells (not recorded which) from PBMCs. The CDR3 DNA reads TGTGCCAGCAGCCTCTTAAGCACGAGGGATCCTGAAGCTTTCTTT. Its translation is CASSLLSTRDPEAFF.